This T cell receptor beta chain was sequenced during a study of CD8+ T cells in alopecia areata (dated by TCRdb to 2016 to 2019). At the level of the whole study: Treated patients were enrolled in an open-label pilot trial of oral tofacitinib at 5 to 10 mg twice daily for moderate-to-severe alopecia areata. Patients received tofacitinib for 6 to 18 months and were then followed off drug for 6 months to check for delayed response and recurrence. In treated patients, disease severity was measured using the SALT score, which gives the percentage of scalp surface area affected. To study T cell clonal expansion in alopecia areata, the researchers applied high-throughput TCRbeta sequencing to both the C3H/HeJ mouse model and human patients. On the human side, TCRbeta sequencing was run on scalp tissue and on sorted CD4+ and CD8+ peripheral blood T cells from healthy controls and from alopecia areata patients with either patchy or totalis/universalis disease. Biopsies were taken from tofacitinib-treated patients at baseline and again at 4 and 24 weeks into treatment, and several of those patients also had a later scalp biopsy. Scalp clonality was compared across normal scalp (n=4), patchy alopecia areata scalp (n=8), and alopecia totalis/universalis scalp (n=8). The RNA source kit depended on sample type: the PAXgene miRNA kit for fixed scalp, the miRNeasy kit for PBMCs, and the RNeasy kit for mouse skin. Amplification of TCRbeta CDR3 regions was done by immunoSEQ multiplex PCR using 35 Vbeta forward primers and 13 Jbeta reverse primers. What the research found in general, with its limitations: With tofacitinib, both scalp clonality and the number of expanded CD8+ clones among the top 100 scalp clones went down significantly. Resident alphabeta T cells in normal human skin are also sequenced, complicating scalp TCR repertoire analysis, unlike mouse skin dominated by gammadelta T cells. The treated cohort was small, with a single nonresponder, so links between baseline CD8+ expansion and response need larger studies. TCR sequences shared between patients were less clear than in mice, possibly partly because of HLA diversity in the patient population. Many expanded lesional clones were found to persist in scalp and blood during tofacitinib treatment, and relapse after treatment cessation may be partly explained by this persistence. Compared with normal scalp, lesional scalp, particularly in alopecia totalis/universalis, had higher clonality and more expanded CD8+ clones, which suggests antigenic drive.

In regard to this clone: The antigen it binds to is not known. No much larger clone exists at a distance of one base, and base qualities are not known.

A distance of 14 bases separates the germline ends of V and J, which lose 4 bases and 4 bases respectively. From cysteine to phenylalanine, the CDR3 is 14 amino acids long. Only CDR3 DNA remains: 42 bases, in frame from the first base. For CDR1 and CDR2, the germline V gene lists MGHRA and YSYEKL. The library was generated by the immunoSEQ multiplex PCR assay. RNA was extracted from all samples and reverse transcribed into cDNA, which served as template for TCR sequencing. SuperScript III was used for first-strand cDNA synthesis, primed with a 2:1 mix of oligo-dT and random hexamers. A synthetic immune receptor repertoire was used to gauge amplification bias, and whatever bias remained was removed computationally. The study's own analysis went as follows. Raw reads were preprocessed for error removal, and CDR3 was defined according to IMGT conventions as running from the conserved cysteine to phenylalanine. Clonality was calculated as 1 minus Shannon entropy normalized by log2 of the number of productive unique TCRs. CD4 or CD8 identity of scalp clones was inferred by cross-referencing scalp TCRbeta sequences with sorted blood CD4 and CD8 repertoires. The clones in this table, taken by TCRdb from immuneACCESS, are in-frame only. Not every clone is retained; where verified, under half of the shortfall comes from an unresolved V gene, and the cause of the rest is unknown. D and trimming come from the DNA, and the V and J calls and clone size come from that table. Recorded for this sample are about 250,000 clones; 45% to 70% of them occurred a single time. In total, the top ten clones hold 0.8% to 1% of the sample.

The treatment or condition label corresponds to: oral pan-JAK inhibitor, 5-10 mg twice daily. Peripheral blood and lesional scalp punch biopsies were obtained from patients with alopecia areata. After PBMCs were isolated by density centrifugation and stained for CD3, CD4 and CD8, a FACSAria was used to sort CD4+ and CD8+ T cells. This receptor was taken from a human donor with alopecia areata. Rearrangement joined TRBV4-1 to TRBJ2-7; no confident D gene assignment can be made. Source: CD4+ T cells sorted from blood, taken between weeks 51 and 54, from a patient treated with tofacitinib. The sequence in DNA is TGCGCCAGCAGCCGGACCCTGGTACAATACGAGCAGTACTTC. Its amino acids are CASSRTLVQYEQYF.